This T cell receptor beta chain was identified during a study of blood T cell repertoires in COVID-19. CDR3 length: 20 residues. Germline V CDR1 and CDR2: MNHEY, SMNVEV (reference sequence). Trimming removed 2 bases from V and 2 bases from J; junction bases left unmatched: 13. The data were produced by immunoSEQ multiplex PCR, yet TCRdb's version contains in-frame clones alone and is incomplete. The sample consists of 250,000 to 300,000 clones, 86% of them appearing once. Sequencing was performed on peripheral blood. This chain uses TRBV27 with TRBJ2-1; 12 nucleotides align to TRBD1. The clonotype comes from a man between 18 and 29 years old with active or convalescent COVID-19. The chain's CDR3 is CASSLGSSGTGGFAYNEQFF. Written as DNA, the CDR3 is TGTGCCAGCAGTTTAGGATCTTCAGGGACAGGGGGCTTCGCCTACAATGAGCAGTTCTTC.